These 20 T cell receptor beta chains came from one sample sequenced in a study of T-cell reconstitution after alpha-beta-depleted transplantation in children. TCRbeta library preparation incorporated unique molecular identifiers. TCRdb fed the PCR reads into MiXCR, producing one record per CDR3 protein. The sample consists of roughly 610,000 distinct CDR3 sequences, about 10% of them appearing once. This sample comprised PBMCs from the stem cell graft donor, obtained from the stem cell graft. The receptors come from a human donor who donated a stem cell graft to a child with acute myeloid leukemia.

The chain uses TRBV3-1 and TRBJ2-7; D is perhaps TRBD2 (5 bases). V was pared by 3 bases and J by 6 bases, with 9 bases between. The CDR3 has 12 amino acids. CDR1 and CDR2 (germline): LGHDT, YNNKEL (reference sequence). The CDR3: CASSHLDSEQYF. CDR3 nucleotide sequence: TGTGCCAGCAGCCATTTGGACTCCGAGCAGTACTTC.

This clonotype has ten or more counts. The rearrangement links TRBV28 to TRBJ1-1; unclear D gene. V was shortened by 3 bases and J by 1 base, with 9 bases between the two germline ends. This CDR3 region has 14 residues. Germline values: CDR1 MDHEN, CDR2 SYDVKM. The CDR3: CASSFMAPNTEAFF. The CDR3 bases are TGTGCCAGCAGTTTTATGGCCCCGAACACTGAAGCTTTCTTT.

V and J are TRBV6-2 or TRBV6-3 and TRBJ2-7; TRBD2 matches 10 bases. V was clipped by 6 bases and J by 3 bases; unmatched bases: 8. This CDR3 comprises 15 residues. CDR1 is MNHEY, CDR2 SVGEGT, per germline. The CDR3 sequence is CASRMGLALYYEQYF. The CDR3 region has the DNA TGTGCCAGCAGAATGGGACTAGCGCTTTACTACGAGCAGTACTTC.

This clonotype came up many times. The chain carries TRBV7-6 and TRBJ2-2; D remains unclear. From germline, CDR1 is SGHVS and CDR2 FNYEAQ. The CDR3 loop spans 13 amino acids. Trimming took 0 bases from V and 3 from J, leaving 2 bases between them. The CDR3 loop is CASSLAHTGELFF. In DNA, the CDR3 is TGTGCCAGCAGCTTAGCGCACACCGGGGAGCTGTTTTTT.

The table lists this clonotype with many counts. V gene TRBV10-3 combines with J gene TRBJ1-6; D ambiguous. The CDR3 length is 13 residues. The V and J ends lost 3 bases and 7 bases respectively, with 7 bases between them. Germline CDR1 is ENHRY and CDR2 is SYGVKD. CDR3 in DNA: TGTGCCATCAGTGAACAGCAGAATTCACCCCTCCACTTT. Encoded protein: CAISEQQNSPLHF.

This clonotype showed up just a few times. The chain uses TRBV20-1 and TRBJ2-3; D not certain. This CDR3 has 14 amino acids. V was pared by 6 bases and J by 4 bases, with 17 bases between. The germline V gene encodes CDR1 DFQATT and CDR2 SNEGSKA (reference sequence). The CDR3 sequence is CSAISLDLSDTQYF. CDR3 DNA sequence: TGCAGTGCAATTAGCCTGGATTTGTCAGATACGCAGTATTTT.

This clonotype was found a few times. The chain employs TRBV12-3 or TRBV12-4 and TRBJ2-1; 10 bases map to TRBD1. V gave up 5 bases and J gave up 3 bases; unmatched junction bases: 4. The CDR3 runs 15 residues. CDR3 DNA: TGTGCCAGCAGTCGTGGGACAGGGGACTACAATGAGCAGTTCTTC. Protein product: CASSRGTGDYNEQFF.

The genes are TRBV6-2 or TRBV6-3 and TRBJ1-1, with D possibly being TRBD1 (6 bases). CDR1 and CDR2 (germline): MNHEY, SVGEGT. Trimming removed 2 bases from V and 11 bases from J, with 12 bases in between. This CDR3 region has 12 residues. CDR3 amino acids: CASSYGGATAFF. The CDR3 DNA reads as TGTGCCAGCAGTTACGGGGGCGCGACTGCTTTCTTT.

This clonotype has just a few counts. The V and J genes are TRBV27 and TRBJ2-7; tentative D call: TRBD2 (5 bases). The V end was cut by 5 bases, the J end by 1 base, with 15 bases between. CDR1 is MNHEY and CDR2 is SMNVEV in the germline V gene (reference sequence). The CDR3 length is 15 residues. The CDR3 nucleotides are TGTGCCAGCAGTCAGTCACCTGGGGAGTCCTACGAGCAGTACTTC. Its protein product is CASSQSPGESYEQYF.

As regards this clonotype: The missing conserved phenylalanine or tryptophan at the end of this CDR3 makes a read error likely. The chain combines TRBV15 with TRBJ1-4; a weak D match, TRBD1 (5 bases). V was clipped by 6 bases and J by 6 bases, with 20 bases between them. The length of the CDR3 is 16 residues. CDR1 and CDR2 from the germline V gene are LNHNV and YYDKDF (reference sequence). For the CDR3, the DNA is TGTGCCACCAGTACCAAGGAAGACAGACCTCATGAAAAACTGTTTATT. Encoded protein: CATSTKEDRPHEKLFI.

This clonotype was picked up a small number of times. The chain has TRBV5-1 and TRBJ2-7; D ambiguous. Germline CDR1 reads SGHRS; CDR2 reads YFSETQ. The CDR3 is made up of 11 amino acids. V was shortened by 7 bases and J by 6 bases, with 11 bases between the two germline ends. The chain's CDR3 is CASSIDTEQYF. The CDR3 DNA sequence: TGCGCCAGCTCCATCGATACCGAGCAGTACTTC.

This clonotype was counted only a few times. CDR3 sequence (DNA): TGTGCCAGCATGAAAGTCGGGGGCGGCAATCAGCCCCAGCATTTT. This gives the protein CASMKVGGGNQPQHF. The chain uses TRBV27 and TRBJ1-5; a weak D match, TRBD1 (6 bases). Per germline, CDR1 MNHEY and CDR2 SMNVEV (reference sequence). Trimming removed 7 bases at V and 2 bases at J, with 15 bases between. The CDR3 runs 15 residues.

This chain uses TRBV29-1 with TRBJ1-5; D is possibly TRBD1 (5 bases). V lost 4 bases, J lost 0 bases, and 16 bases lay in between. This CDR3 contains 16 residues. In germline, CDR1 is SQVTM, CDR2 ANQGSEA. DNA for the CDR3: TGCAGCGTTGCCCTCGACGGGACGAATAGCAATCAGCCCCAGCATTTT. It encodes CSVALDGTNSNQPQHF.

This clonotype was recorded at least ten times. The V and J genes are TRBV10-3 and TRBJ2-3; the D gene is possibly TRBD2 (6 bases). Germline CDR1 is ENHRY and CDR2 is SYGVKD. Trimming removed 2 bases from V and 5 bases from J, with 20 bases in between. The CDR3 runs to 17 residues. CDR3 sequence: CAISEGRGGRSGDTQYF. The DNA of the CDR3 is TGTGCCATCAGTGAGGGGCGGGGCGGTCGTTCAGGAGATACGCAGTATTTT.

This clonotype was picked up many times. CDR3 protein: CASNTLTFGFTYEQYF. In DNA, the CDR3 is TGTGCCAGCAATACCCTCACGTTTGGATTTACCTACGAGCAGTACTTC. The J gene is TRBJ2-7, the V gene TRBV28; D gene ambiguous. Germline V gives CDR1 MDHEN, CDR2 SYDVKM. Trimming took off 7 bases at V and 2 bases at J, with 21 bases between the two ends. The CDR3 length is 16 residues.

This chain uses TRBV10-3 with TRBJ2-4; 7 bases fit TRBD1. Germline V gene lookup returns CDR1 ENHRY and CDR2 SYGVKD. Losses at the gene ends were 10 bases for V and 0 bases for J; bases not matched to a gene: 24. CDR3 length: 20 amino acids. Written as DNA, the CDR3 is TGTGCCAACACCAGAGGCACAGGGGCCGCGAACGCCCCAGCCAAAAACATTCAGTACTTC. It is translated as CANTRGTGAANAPAKNIQYF.

This clonotype has only a few counts. This chain joins TRBV20-1 and TRBJ2-5; D is undetermined. The CDR3 runs 14 residues. From germline, CDR1 is DFQATT and CDR2 SNEGSKA (reference sequence). The V end lost 4 bases, the J end lost 0 bases, and 12 bases lay between the germline ends. The CDR3 here is CSANPLADQETQYF. In DNA, the CDR3 is TGCAGTGCTAATCCCCTGGCGGACCAAGAGACCCAGTACTTC.

This clonotype has just a few counts. The rearrangement joins TRBV7-2 to TRBJ2-2; the D gene is possibly TRBD2 (6 bases). V shed 0 bases and J shed 1 base, with 6 bases lying between them. Germline CDR1 is SGHTA and CDR2 is FQGNSA. The CDR3 is made up of 15 amino acids. The CDR3 DNA reads as TGTGCCAGCAGCTTAGCGACTAGGAACACCGGGGAGCTGTTTTTT. This translates into CASSLATRNTGELFF.

The genes are TRBV12-3 or TRBV12-4 and TRBJ2-5; the match to TRBD1 covers 11 bases. This CDR3 contains 16 residues. Unmatched junction bases numbered 6, after V lost 3 bases and J lost 3 bases. CDR3 nucleotides: TGTGCCAGCAGTTTCGCCGGGACAGGGGGGAAAGAGACCCAGTACTTC. Encoded protein: CASSFAGTGGKETQYF.

The rearrangement links TRBV30 to TRBJ1-1; the D gene is possibly TRBD1 (5 bases). The germline V gene has CDR1 GTSNPN and CDR2 SVGIG (reference sequence). Trimming removed 3 bases at V and 8 bases at J, with 10 bases between. CDR3 length: 11 residues. CDR3 region: CAWRGGGEAFF. For the CDR3, the DNA is TGTGCCTGGAGGGGGGGGGGAGAAGCTTTCTTT.